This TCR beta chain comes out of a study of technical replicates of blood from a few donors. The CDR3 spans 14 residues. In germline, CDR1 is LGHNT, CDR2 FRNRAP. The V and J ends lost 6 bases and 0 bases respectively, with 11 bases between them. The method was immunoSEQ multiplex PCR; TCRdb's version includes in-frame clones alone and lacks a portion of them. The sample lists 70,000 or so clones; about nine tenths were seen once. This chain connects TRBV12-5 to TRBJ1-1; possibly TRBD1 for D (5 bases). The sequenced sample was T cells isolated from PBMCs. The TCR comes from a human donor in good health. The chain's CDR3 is CASGFGGVNTEAFF. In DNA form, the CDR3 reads TGTGCTAGTGGGTTCGGGGGAGTGAACACTGAAGCTTTCTTT. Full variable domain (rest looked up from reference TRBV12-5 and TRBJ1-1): DARVTQTPRHKVTEMGQEVTMRCQPILGHNTVFWYRQTMMQGLELLAYFRNRAPLDDSGMPKDRFSAEMPDATLATLKIQPSEPRDSAVYFCASGFGGVNTEAFFGQGTRLTVV.